Listed below are T cell receptor beta chains from one sample, sequenced in a study of T cell responses to AZD1222 COVID-19 vaccine. Clones were sequenced by immunoSEQ multiplex PCR, and TCRdb holds only the in-frame ones, with some missing. Of under 150,000 clones detected, roughly 90% appear once; the ten largest clones hold roughly 3.6%. Specimen: peripheral blood, collected on day 0 of AZD1222 vaccination. The receptors were gathered from an adult in good health. CDR3s include the opening cysteine and the closing phenylalanine or tryptophan. The D gene is left open where the match is weak. A clone size is listed for some rows: how often the clone was seen (once, few, many), or a class if it is expanded.

NA	NA	TRBJ2-1	TRBV19	CASTSPTYNEQFF	TGTGCCAGTACAAGTCCCACCTACAATGAGCAGTTCTTC
NA	TRBD1	TRBJ1-1	TRBV4-1	CASSPIDRAVETEAFF	TGCGCCAGCAGCCCCATAGACAGGGCTGTTGAGACTGAAGCTTTCTTT
NA	NA	TRBJ1-2	TRBV7-2	CASSLGAGLNYGYTF	TGTGCCAGCAGCTTAGGAGCAGGGCTTAACTATGGCTACACCTTC
NA	NA	TRBJ1-1	TRBV5-1	CASSYQTANTEAFF	TGCGCCAGCAGCTATCAGACAGCAAACACTGAAGCTTTCTTT
NA	NA	TRBJ2-4	TRBV15	CATTPLGAAGVAKNIQYF	TGTGCCACCACCCCGCTGGGGGCCGCGGGGGTAGCCAAAAACATTCAGTACTTC
NA	TRBD1	TRBJ2-5	TRBV27	CASSDSDRGQQETQYF	TGTGCCAGCAGTGACTCGGACAGGGGCCAACAAGAGACCCAGTACTTC
NA	NA	TRBJ1-1	TRBV6-5	CASSYSGNMNTEAFF	TGTGCCAGCAGTTACTCGGGGAATATGAACACTGAAGCTTTCTTT
NA	TRBD1	TRBJ1-2	TRBV29-1	CSALQGRGMETF	TGCAGCGCATTACAGGGGAGGGGTATGGAGACCTTC
NA	TRBD2	TRBJ2-1	TRBV3-1/TRBV3-2	CASSPLAGSFSDNEQFF	TGTGCCAGCAGCCCTTTAGCGGGCAGCTTTTCGGACAATGAGCAGTTCTTC
NA	NA	TRBJ1-2	TRBV5-6	CASSPRGNYGYTF	TGTGCCAGCAGCCCTCGAGGTAACTATGGCTACACCTTC
NA	NA	TRBJ1-2	TRBV3-1/TRBV3-2	CASSQGIVYGYTF	TGTGCCAGCAGCCAAGGGATCGTCTATGGCTACACCTTC
NA	TRBD1	TRBJ1-2	TRBV25-1	CASSGWTGYGYTF	TGTGCCAGCAGTGGGTGGACAGGCTATGGCTACACCTTC
NA	TRBD2	TRBJ2-5	TRBV4-2	CASSRSGGAETQYF	TGTGCCAGCAGCCGCAGCGGGGGGGCAGAGACCCAGTACTTC
NA	NA	TRBJ2-3	TRBV29-1	CSVEGGDLTDTQYF	TGCAGCGTTGAAGGCGGAGACCTCACAGATACGCAGTATTTT
NA	TRBD2	TRBJ2-7	TRBV7-6	CASSSGTSGGIYEQYF	TGTGCCAGCAGCTCCGGGACTAGCGGGGGCATCTACGAGCAGTACTTC
NA	NA	TRBJ1-5	TRBV21-1	CASSKGWDFDSNQPQHF	TGTGCCAGCAGCAAAGGTTGGGACTTCGATAGCAATCAGCCCCAGCATTTT
NA	NA	TRBJ1-5	TRBV19	CASRGVTNYQPQHF	TGTGCCAGTAGGGGGGTTACGAACTATCAGCCCCAGCATTTT
NA	TRBD2	TRBJ2-3	TRBV5-4	CASSSRLAGFTDTQYF	TGTGCCAGCAGCTCCAGGCTAGCGGGTTTCACAGATACGCAGTATTTT
NA	TRBD1	TRBJ2-5	TRBV2	CASRTGDQETQYF	TGTGCCAGCAGAACAGGGGACCAAGAGACCCAGTACTTC
NA	TRBD2	TRBJ2-1	TRBV11-2	CASSLLPRGYNEQFF	TGTGCCAGCAGCTTATTACCGCGGGGGTACAATGAGCAGTTCTTC
NA	TRBD2	TRBJ2-5	TRBV7-9	CASSLGVAGRSEETQYF	TGTGCCAGCAGCTTAGGAGTAGCGGGGCGATCCGAAGAGACCCAGTACTTC
NA	NA	TRBJ1-2	TRBV6-5	CASSYSSNYGYTF	TGTGCCAGCAGTTACTCCTCAAACTATGGCTACACCTTC
NA	NA	TRBJ1-2	TRBV7-2	CASSLARTRTSIGYTF	TGTGCCAGCAGCTTAGCGAGAACCCGGACTTCTATCGGCTACACCTTC
NA	NA	TRBJ2-3	TRBV5-4	CASSGRGPRGDTQYF	TGTGCCAGCAGCGGACGGGGCCCCAGGGGAGATACGCAGTATTTT
NA	TRBD1	TRBJ1-2	TRBV6-6	CASSHQGGYGYTF	TGTGCCAGCAGTCACCAGGGGGGCTATGGCTACACCTTC
NA	NA	TRBJ2-1	TRBV6-5	CALGLGYNEQFF	TGTGCCTTAGGGCTCGGGTACAATGAGCAGTTCTTC
few	NA	TRBJ1-1	TRBV4-1	CASSPRRDTEAFF	TGCGCCAGCAGCCCCCGTCGGGATACTGAAGCTTTCTTT